The clone carrying this T cell receptor (beta chain) has a handful of counts. Its antigen remains unidentified. This specimen comes from a study of T-cell memory formation after mild COVID-19. General study results and limits: Pre-infection memory harbored some responding clones, suggesting cross-reactive memory joined. Later expanders leaned toward CD4+, whereas clones contracting from day 15 to 85 were balanced CD4/CD8.

V lost 5 bases, J lost 7 bases, and 18 bases lay in between. The V gene's germline CDR1 is SGHVS and CDR2 FNYEAQ. The CDR3 extends over 15 amino acids. 5'RACE with constant-segment primers yielded barcoded, UMI-tagged TCR alpha and TCR beta cDNA libraries. TCRdb re-analysed the 5' RACE reads in MiXCR, keeping a single row per CDR3 protein. The sample has 300,000 to 400,000 distinct CDR3 sequences, 28% seen once. This receptor was taken from an adult woman who had mild COVID-19 (a few samples of this study predate the infection). Cell type and time point are not known. J is TRBJ2-1 and V is TRBV7-6; D call uncertain. The sample comprised PBMCs or a T cell subset sorted from them (not recorded which). This CDR3 reads CASSPSVLGWNEQFF. The CDR3 DNA sequence: TGTGCCAGCAGCCCCTCGGTGTTGGGGTGGAATGAGCAGTTCTTC.